The rows below give T cell receptor beta chains drawn from one sample of a study of blood T cell repertoires in COVID-19. Clones were read by immunoSEQ multiplex PCR, and TCRdb kept only the in-frame ones, dropping some. The repertoire has roughly 84,000 clones, less than 80% of them found once; the top ten carry about 4%. The sequencing input was peripheral blood. The receptor set was obtained from a woman between 45 and 65 years old with acute or convalescent COVID-19. CDR3s include the opening cysteine and the closing phenylalanine or tryptophan. The order of the fields is J gene, V gene, CDR3 protein.

>TRBJ1-1|TRBV5-6
CASSLGQGFMAFF
>TRBJ2-3|TRBV29-1
CSVPLGSGADTQYF
>TRBJ1-2|TRBV12-3/TRBV12-4
CASAPQGAGGYTF
>TRBJ2-7|TRBV18
CASSRQGSSYEQYF
>TRBJ1-5|TRBV6-5
CASSYGQGIQPQHF
>TRBJ2-1|TRBV2
CASGPGNEQFF
>TRBJ1-1|TRBV2
CASSTTHNTEAFF
>TRBJ2-2|TRBV28
CATLGGQRTGELFF
>TRBJ2-1|TRBV7-9
CASSPTSGGYNEQFF
>TRBJ2-7|TRBV19
CASSDPGQASKQYF
>TRBJ1-1|TRBV2
CASSLLILNTEAFF
>TRBJ2-5|TRBV29-1
CSVVGRGQETQYF
>TRBJ1-5|TRBV10-1
CASIEAGTEVSNDQPQHF
>TRBJ2-7|TRBV23-1
CASSPGEPPGYEQYF
>TRBJ1-4|TRBV30
CAWSGLEKLFF
>TRBJ1-1|TRBV7-8
CASSPDSEAFF
>TRBJ1-2|TRBV6-5
CASSRDMGYGYTF
>TRBJ2-2|TRBV15
CATSGGTVKTGELFF
>TRBJ1-2|TRBV19
CASSIGGNPNYGYTF
>TRBJ1-5|TRBV2
CASKDGRGTNQPQHF
>TRBJ1-2|TRBV28
CASSLSRMESYTF
>TRBJ1-2|TRBV5-5
CASSPDRVRYGYTF
>TRBJ1-1|TRBV6-5
CASSSQGGTEAFF
>TRBJ2-5|TRBV6-5
CASTSGGTVETQYF
>TRBJ2-5|TRBV15
CATGVGPQETQYF
>TRBJ1-6|TRBV7-8
CASSTGSSYNSPLHF
>TRBJ1-2|TRBV27
CASSQSRPGFLHGYTF
>TRBJ1-1|TRBV5-5
CASSWGLAGGIEAFF
>TRBJ1-5|TRBV7-2
CASSSRADRDQPQHF
>TRBJ1-2|TRBV29-1
CSALSGQGHYGYTF
>TRBJ2-3|TRBV2
CASSEGGMVPDTQYF
>TRBJ1-1|TRBV28
CASFRDRDGRTEAFF
>TRBJ1-2|TRBV2
CASTLDRGRGYTF
>TRBJ2-7|TRBV7-3
CASSPTGGAFYEQYF
>TRBJ2-7|TRBV7-6
CASSLGGHTSGEQYF
>TRBJ2-1|TRBV6-5
CASSYSAGQGRNEQFF
>TRBJ2-6|TRBV10-3
CAIRTTGSPLSGANVLTF
>TRBJ1-1|TRBV6-2/TRBV6-3
CASSYVPGDTEAFF
>TRBJ2-7|TRBV5-1
CASSLTQGPNEQYF
>TRBJ2-2|TRBV7-2
CASSLKGQGSNTGELFF
>TRBJ1-3|TRBV14
CASSQVSTASGNTIYF
>TRBJ2-1|TRBV11-3
CASSPSSYNEQFF
>TRBJ1-1|TRBV10-3
CAISGGGAGRGTEAFF
>TRBJ2-7|TRBV7-9
CASSPNGVTYEQYF